This T cell receptor beta chain stems from a study of cytomegalovirus exposure and HLA in healthy donors. Researchers ran the PCR with 60 Vbeta and 13 Jbeta primers. Sequencing was performed with immunoSEQ multiplex PCR; in TCRdb, only in-frame clones are kept and a portion is missing. The data show 150,000 to 200,000 clones, about 85% seen once. Unrecorded immune exposure was likely among donors, who were nominally healthy when sampled. CDR3 length equals 14 residues. The germline V gene has CDR1 MNHEY and CDR2 SMNVEV (reference sequence). The V end lost 4 bases, the J end lost 5 bases, and 14 bases lay between the germline ends.

The chain combines TRBV27 with TRBJ1-1, with D possibly matching TRBD1 (6 bases). Sequencing was carried out using PBMCs. The clonotype comes from a man younger than 35 in good health and CMV-seropositive. CDR3 sequence (DNA): TGTGCCAGCAGTTATTCCGCACAGGGAACTGAAGCTTTCTTT. This encodes CASSYSAQGTEAFF.